The next 9 T cell receptor beta chains were all read from a single sample in a study of T cells in Graves' hyperthyroidism and ophthalmopathy. RNA transcripts served as the template for amplifying TCR beta CDR3 regions. In the first-round RT-PCR of the TCR CDR3, the HTBI primer set was used. MiXCR, run by TCRdb on the multiplex PCR reads, gives a single entry per CDR3 protein. The sample has hundreds of thousands of distinct CDR3 sequences; 38% are singletons. Sequencing was done on a sample of blood. The source is a man aged 18 to 29 with Graves' hyperthyroidism.

V usage is TRBV7-9 and J usage is TRBJ1-1; a possible D gene is TRBD1 (5 bases). The CDR3 contains 13 residues. The V gene's germline CDR1 is SEHNR and CDR2 FQNEAQ (reference sequence). Trimming left V 7 bases short and J 0 bases short, with 9 bases between. The CDR3 loop reads CASTIGVNTEAFF. The CDR3 region has the DNA TGTGCCAGCACCATAGGGGTGAACACTGAAGCTTTCTTT. Based on the CDR3 plus reference TRBV7-9 and TRBJ1-1, the full variable domain is DTGVSQNPRHKITKRGQNVTFRCDPISEHNRLYWYRQTLGQGPEFLTYFQNEAQLEKSRLLSDRFSAERPKGSFSTLEIQRTEQGDSAMYLCASTIGVNTEAFFGQGTRLTVV.

This clonotype was seen at least ten times. This chain joins TRBV2 and TRBJ1-3, with D unclear. The germline V gene encodes CDR1 SNHLY and CDR2 FYNNEI. The length of the CDR3 is 13 residues. Trimming removed 1 base from V and 6 bases from J, with 7 bases in between. The CDR3 bases are TGTGCCAGCAGTGAAGGGTCTCAAAACACCATATATTTT. Protein sequence: CASSEGSQNTIYF.

This clonotype was detected a few times. This rearrangement joins TRBV6-6 to TRBJ1-5; maybe TRBD1 (5 bases). Trimming left V 2 bases short and J 6 bases short, with 11 bases between. The CDR3 spans 14 residues. Germline CDR1 is MNHNY and CDR2 is SVGAGI (reference sequence). The CDR3 spells CASSYQGISQPQHF. The CDR3 bases are TGTGCCAGCAGTTACCAGGGAATCAGTCAGCCCCAGCATTTT.

The J gene is TRBJ1-1, the V gene TRBV6-2 or TRBV6-3; 7 nucleotides agree with TRBD1. Trimming took 10 bases from V and 0 from J; bases not matched to a gene: 5. Germline CDR1 reads MNHEY; CDR2 reads SVGEGT. CDR3 length: 13 residues. CDR3 in amino acids: CATQQGMNTEAFF. In DNA form, the CDR3 reads TGTGCCACCCAACAGGGGATGAACACTGAAGCTTTCTTT.

V usage is TRBV6-5 and J usage is TRBJ2-7, with a possible D match to TRBD2 (5 bases). Deletions cut 2 bases from V and 3 bases from J, with 11 bases between. Germline assignment: CDR1 MNHEY and CDR2 SVGAGI. The CDR3 runs to 14 residues. The CDR3 DNA reads as TGTGCCAGCAGTTACACCCGAGAGGGCTACGAGCAGTACTTC. Its protein is CASSYTREGYEQYF.

This clonotype appeared a few times. This chain joins TRBV14 and TRBJ1-1, with TRBD1 matching over 8 bases. The CDR3 has 13 amino acids. V shed 4 bases, J shed 7 bases, and the junction held 5 bases outside the gene matches. Germline CDR1 is SGHDN and CDR2 is FVKESK. CDR3 sequence (DNA): TGTGCCAGCAGCCGACAGGGGTACGGTGAAGCTTTCTTT. It yields the protein CASSRQGYGEAFF.

The chain uses TRBV5-6 and TRBJ1-2; 7 bases line up with TRBD1. The CDR3 covers 17 residues. Trimming at V came to 1 base and at J to 6 bases, leaving 15 bases not matched to a gene. CDR1 is SGHDT, CDR2 YYEEEE, per germline. CDR3: CASSLRSGGGFSHGYTF. In nucleotides, the CDR3 is TGTGCCAGCAGCTTGAGGTCAGGGGGTGGTTTCTCCCATGGCTACACCTTC.

The V call is TRBV7-2, the J call TRBJ2-2; 7 nucleotides match TRBD2. V shed 5 bases and J 7 bases; nucleotides not matched to a gene: 19. This CDR3 spans 18 amino acids. The germline gives CDR1 SGHTA, CDR2 FQGNSA. The CDR3 region has the DNA TGTGCCAGCAGCCTCATCAAAATTGAGGGAGGGTATGGCGGGGAGCTGTTTTTT. Encoded protein: CASSLIKIEGGYGGELFF.

This clonotype was observed a few times. J is TRBJ1-1 and V is TRBV6-5; D is uncertain. V lost 5 bases, J lost 10 bases, and 17 bases lay in between. The CDR3 consists of 13 residues. Germline CDR1 is MNHEY and CDR2 is SVGAGI. CDR3 in amino acids: CASSTPGQTSAFF. CDR3 bases: TGTGCCAGCAGTACTCCGGGCCAAACTTCAGCTTTCTTT.